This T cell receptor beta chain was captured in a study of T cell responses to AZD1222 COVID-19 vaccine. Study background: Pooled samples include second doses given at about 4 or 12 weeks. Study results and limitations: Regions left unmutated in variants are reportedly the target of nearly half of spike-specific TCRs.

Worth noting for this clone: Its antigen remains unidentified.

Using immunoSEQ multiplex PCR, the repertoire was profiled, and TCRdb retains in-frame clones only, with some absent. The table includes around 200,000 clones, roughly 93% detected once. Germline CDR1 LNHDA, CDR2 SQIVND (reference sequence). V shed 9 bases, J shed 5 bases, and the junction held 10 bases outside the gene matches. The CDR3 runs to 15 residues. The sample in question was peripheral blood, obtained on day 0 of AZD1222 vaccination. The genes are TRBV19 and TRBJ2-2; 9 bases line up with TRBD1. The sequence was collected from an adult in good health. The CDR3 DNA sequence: TGTGCCAGCCGAAAGACAGGGGGTAGGACCGGGGAGCTGTTTTTT. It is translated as CASRKTGGRTGELFF.